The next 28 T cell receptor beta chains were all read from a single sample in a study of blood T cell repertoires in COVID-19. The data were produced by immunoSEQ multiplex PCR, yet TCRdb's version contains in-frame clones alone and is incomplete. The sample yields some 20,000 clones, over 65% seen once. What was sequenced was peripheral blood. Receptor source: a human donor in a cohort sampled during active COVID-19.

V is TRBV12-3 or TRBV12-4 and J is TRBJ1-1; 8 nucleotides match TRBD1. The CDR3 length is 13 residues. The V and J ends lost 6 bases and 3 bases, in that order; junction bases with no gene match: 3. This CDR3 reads CASRAGGYTEAFF. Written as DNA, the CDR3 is TGTGCCAGCAGGGCAGGGGGCTACACTGAAGCTTTCTTT.

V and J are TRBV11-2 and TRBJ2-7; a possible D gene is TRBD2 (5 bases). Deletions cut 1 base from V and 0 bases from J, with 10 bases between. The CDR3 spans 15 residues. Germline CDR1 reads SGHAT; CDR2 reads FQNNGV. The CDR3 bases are TGTGCCAGCAGCTTAGGAAGCGGAAGCTCCTACGAGCAGTACTTC. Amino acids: CASSLGSGSSYEQYF. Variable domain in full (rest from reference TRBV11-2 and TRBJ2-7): EAGVAQSPRYKIIEKRQSVAFWCNPISGHATLYWYQQILGQGPKLLIQFQNNGVVDDSQLPKDRFSAERLKGVDSTLKIQPAKLEDSAVYLCASSLGSGSSYEQYFGPGTRLTVT.

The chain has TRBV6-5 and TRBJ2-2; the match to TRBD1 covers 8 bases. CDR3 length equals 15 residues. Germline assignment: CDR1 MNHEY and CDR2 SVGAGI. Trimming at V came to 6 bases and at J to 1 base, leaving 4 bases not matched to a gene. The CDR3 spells CASSKGQENTGELFF. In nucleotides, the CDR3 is TGTGCCAGCAGCAAGGGACAGGAGAACACCGGGGAGCTGTTTTTT.

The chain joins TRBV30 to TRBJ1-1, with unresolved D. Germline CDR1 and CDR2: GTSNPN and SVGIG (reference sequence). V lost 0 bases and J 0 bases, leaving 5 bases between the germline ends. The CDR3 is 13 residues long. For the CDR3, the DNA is TGTGCCTGGAGTGTACGGGTGAACACTGAAGCTTTCTTT. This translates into CAWSVRVNTEAFF.

CDR3 residues: CASSLLEGALGLYF. DNA of the CDR3: TGTGCCAGCAGCTTACTGGAAGGGGCCCTCGGTCTGTACTTC. The chain joins TRBV7-9 to TRBJ2-5; D perhaps matches TRBD1 (5 bases). The germline V gene encodes CDR1 SEHNR and CDR2 FQNEAQ (reference sequence). V lost 2 bases and J lost 13, with 20 bases in between. The CDR3 runs to 14 residues.

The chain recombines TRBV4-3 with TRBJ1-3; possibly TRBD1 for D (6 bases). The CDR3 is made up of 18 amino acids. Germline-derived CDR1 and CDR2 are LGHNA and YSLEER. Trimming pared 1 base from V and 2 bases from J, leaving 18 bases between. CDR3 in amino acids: CASSQGVPGDQAGNTIYF. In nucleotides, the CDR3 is TGCGCCAGCAGCCAAGGGGTCCCAGGGGATCAGGCTGGAAACACCATATATTTT.

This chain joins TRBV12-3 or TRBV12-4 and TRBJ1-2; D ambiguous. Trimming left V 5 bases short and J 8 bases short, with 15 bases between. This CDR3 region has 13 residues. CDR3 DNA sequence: TGTGCCAGCAGTCTCCGGGTGGCGGAAGGCTACACCTTC. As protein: CASSLRVAEGYTF.

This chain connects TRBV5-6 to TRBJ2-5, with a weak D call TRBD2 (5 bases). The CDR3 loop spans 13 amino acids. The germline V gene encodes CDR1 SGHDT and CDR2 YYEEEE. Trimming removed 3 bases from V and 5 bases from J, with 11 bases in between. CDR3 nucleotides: TGTGCCAGCAGCTCGCTAGCAAGTGAGACCCAGTACTTC. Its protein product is CASSSLASETQYF.

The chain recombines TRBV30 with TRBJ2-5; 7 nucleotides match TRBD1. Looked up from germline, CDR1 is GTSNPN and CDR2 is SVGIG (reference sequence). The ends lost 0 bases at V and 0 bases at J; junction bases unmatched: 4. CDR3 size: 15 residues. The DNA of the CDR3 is TGTGCCTGGAGTGTGACAGGGCCGTACCAAGAGACCCAGTACTTC. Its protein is CAWSVTGPYQETQYF.

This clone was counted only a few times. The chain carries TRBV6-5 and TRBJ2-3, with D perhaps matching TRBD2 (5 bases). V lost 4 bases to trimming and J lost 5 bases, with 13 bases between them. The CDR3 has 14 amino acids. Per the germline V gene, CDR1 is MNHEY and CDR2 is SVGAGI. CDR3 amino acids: CASSWTGWGDTQYF. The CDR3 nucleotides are TGTGCCAGCAGTTGGACGGGATGGGGAGATACGCAGTATTTT.

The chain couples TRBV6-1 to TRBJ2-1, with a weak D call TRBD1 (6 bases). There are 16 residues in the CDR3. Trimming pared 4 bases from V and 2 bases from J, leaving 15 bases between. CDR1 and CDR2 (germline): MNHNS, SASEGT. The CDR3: CASSGLRDTTYNEQFF. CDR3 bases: TGTGCCAGCAGTGGACTGAGGGACACAACCTACAATGAGCAGTTCTTC.

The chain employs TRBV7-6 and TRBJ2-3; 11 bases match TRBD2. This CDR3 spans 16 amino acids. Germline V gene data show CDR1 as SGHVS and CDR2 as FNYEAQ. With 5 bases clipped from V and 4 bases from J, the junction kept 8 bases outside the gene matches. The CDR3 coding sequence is TGTGCCAGCAGCGGCGTACTAGCGGGAGCACCAGATACGCAGTATTTT. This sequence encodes CASSGVLAGAPDTQYF. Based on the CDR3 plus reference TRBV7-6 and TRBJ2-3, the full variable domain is GAGVSQSPRYKVTKRGQDVALRCDPISGHVSLYWYRQALGQGPEFLTYFNYEAQQDKSGLPNDRFSAERPEGSISTLTIQRTEQRDSAMYRCASSGVLAGAPDTQYFGPGTRLTVL.

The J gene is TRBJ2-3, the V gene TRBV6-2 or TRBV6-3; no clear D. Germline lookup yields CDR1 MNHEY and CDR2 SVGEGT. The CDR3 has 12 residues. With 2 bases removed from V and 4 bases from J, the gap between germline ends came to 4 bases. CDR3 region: CASSYAADTQYF. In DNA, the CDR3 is TGTGCCAGCAGTTACGCGGCAGATACGCAGTATTTT.

The CDR3 reads CASSGGELGEQFF. Here the CDR3 DNA reads TGCGCCAGCAGCGGCGGGGAGCTTGGTGAGCAGTTCTTC. The chain carries TRBV5-1 and TRBJ2-1; D might be TRBD2 (6 bases). Germline V gene data show CDR1 as SGHRS and CDR2 as YFSETQ. V was cut by 4 bases and J by 9 bases, with 14 bases left in between. This CDR3 spans 13 amino acids.

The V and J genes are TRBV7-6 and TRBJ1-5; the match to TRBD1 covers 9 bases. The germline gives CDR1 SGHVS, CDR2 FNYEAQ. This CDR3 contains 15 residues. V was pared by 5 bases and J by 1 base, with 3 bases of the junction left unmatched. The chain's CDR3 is CASSRGQGSNQPQHF. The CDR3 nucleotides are TGTGCCAGCAGCCGAGGACAGGGGAGCAATCAGCCCCAGCATTTT.

CDR3 residues: CSASLGQGALNSPLHF. The CDR3 DNA sequence: TGCAGTGCTAGTCTCGGACAGGGGGCATTGAATTCACCCCTCCACTTT. The chain is built from TRBV20-1 and TRBJ1-6, with 11 positions matching TRBD1. The germline CDR1 and CDR2 sequences are DFQATT and SNEGSKA (reference sequence). With V trimmed by 3 bases and J by 7 bases, 8 bases remained unmatched. The CDR3 spans 16 residues.

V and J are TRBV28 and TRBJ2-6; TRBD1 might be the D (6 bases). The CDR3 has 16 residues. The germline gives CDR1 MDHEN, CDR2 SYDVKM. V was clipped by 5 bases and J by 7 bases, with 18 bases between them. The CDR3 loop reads CASSEWTSGAANVLTF. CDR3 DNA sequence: TGTGCCAGCAGTGAATGGACTTCAGGGGCTGCCAACGTCCTGACTTTC. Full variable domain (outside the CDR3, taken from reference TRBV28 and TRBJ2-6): DVKVTQSSRYLVKRTGEKVFLECVQDMDHENMFWYRQDPGLGLRLIYFSYDVKMKEKGDIPEGYSVSREKKERFSLILESASTNQTSMYLCASSEWTSGAANVLTFGAGSRLTVL.

CDR3 sequence: CASSARGGNQPQHF. The CDR3 nucleotides read TGTGCCAGCAGTGCCAGGGGAGGCAATCAGCCCCAGCATTTT. V gene TRBV25-1 combines with J gene TRBJ1-5, with a weak D call TRBD1 (6 bases). The CDR3 has 14 amino acids. Germline assignment: CDR1 MGHDK and CDR2 SYGVNS. V was shortened by 4 bases and J by 2 bases, with 9 bases between the two germline ends.

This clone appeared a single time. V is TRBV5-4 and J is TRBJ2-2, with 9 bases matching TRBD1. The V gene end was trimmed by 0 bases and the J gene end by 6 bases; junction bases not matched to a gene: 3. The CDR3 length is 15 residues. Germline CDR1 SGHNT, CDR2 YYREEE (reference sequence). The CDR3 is CASSLDRGRAGELFF. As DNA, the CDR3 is TGTGCCAGCAGCTTGGACAGGGGGCGGGCCGGGGAGCTGTTTTTT. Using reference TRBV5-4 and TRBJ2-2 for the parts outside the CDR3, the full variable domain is ETGVTQSPTHLIKTRGQQVTLRCSSQSGHNTVSWYQQALGQGPQFIFQYYREEENGRGNFPPRFSGLQFPNYSSELNVNALELDDSALYLCASSLDRGRAGELFFGEGSRLTVL.

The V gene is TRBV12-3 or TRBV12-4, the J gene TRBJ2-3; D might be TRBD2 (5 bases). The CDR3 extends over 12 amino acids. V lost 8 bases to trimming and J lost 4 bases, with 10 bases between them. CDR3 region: CASRLGADTQYF. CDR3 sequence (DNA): TGTGCCAGCCGCTTGGGAGCAGATACGCAGTATTTT.

The CDR3 region is CAISGIGTAGDTQYF. CDR3 nucleotide sequence: TGTGCCATCAGTGGGATCGGGACAGCTGGCGATACGCAGTATTTT. The rearrangement links TRBV10-3 to TRBJ2-3; 7 bases match TRBD1. Per the germline V gene, CDR1 is ENHRY and CDR2 is SYGVKD. This CDR3 contains 15 residues. V lost 4 bases to trimming and J lost 6 bases; unmatched junction nucleotides: 10.

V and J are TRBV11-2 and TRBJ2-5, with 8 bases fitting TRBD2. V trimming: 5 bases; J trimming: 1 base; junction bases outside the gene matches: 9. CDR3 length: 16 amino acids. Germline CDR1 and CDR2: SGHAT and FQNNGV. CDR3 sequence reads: CASSPKLAVVQETQYF. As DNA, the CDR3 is TGTGCCAGCAGCCCCAAACTAGCGGTCGTCCAAGAGACCCAGTACTTC. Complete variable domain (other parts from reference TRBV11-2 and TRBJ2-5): EAGVAQSPRYKIIEKRQSVAFWCNPISGHATLYWYQQILGQGPKLLIQFQNNGVVDDSQLPKDRFSAERLKGVDSTLKIQPAKLEDSAVYLCASSPKLAVVQETQYFGPGTRLLVL.

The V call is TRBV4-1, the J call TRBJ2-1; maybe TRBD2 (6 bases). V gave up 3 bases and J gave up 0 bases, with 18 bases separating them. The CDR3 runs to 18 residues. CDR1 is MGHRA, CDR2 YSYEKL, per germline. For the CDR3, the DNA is TGCGCCAGCAGCCACTACCCTCCTAGCGTTAGCTCCTACAATGAGCAGTTCTTC. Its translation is CASSHYPPSVSSYNEQFF.

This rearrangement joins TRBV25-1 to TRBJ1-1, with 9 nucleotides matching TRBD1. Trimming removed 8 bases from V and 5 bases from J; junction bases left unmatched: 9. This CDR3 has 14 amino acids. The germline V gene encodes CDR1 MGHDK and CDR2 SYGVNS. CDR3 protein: CASGPRDRDTEAFF. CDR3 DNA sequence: TGTGCCAGCGGTCCCCGGGACAGGGATACTGAAGCTTTCTTT.

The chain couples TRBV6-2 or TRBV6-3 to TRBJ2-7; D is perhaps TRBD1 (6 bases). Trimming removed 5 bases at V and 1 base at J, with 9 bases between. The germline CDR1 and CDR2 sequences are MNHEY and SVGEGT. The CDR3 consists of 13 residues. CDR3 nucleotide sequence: TGTGCCAGCAGTCGGACAGCTTCCTACGAGCAGTACTTC. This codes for CASSRTASYEQYF.

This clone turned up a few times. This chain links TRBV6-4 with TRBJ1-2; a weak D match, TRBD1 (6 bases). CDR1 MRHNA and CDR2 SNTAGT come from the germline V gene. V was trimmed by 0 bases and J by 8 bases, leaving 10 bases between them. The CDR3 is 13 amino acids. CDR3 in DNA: TGTGCCAGCAGTGACTCGACAGGCGGGGGCTACACCTTC. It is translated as CASSDSTGGGYTF.

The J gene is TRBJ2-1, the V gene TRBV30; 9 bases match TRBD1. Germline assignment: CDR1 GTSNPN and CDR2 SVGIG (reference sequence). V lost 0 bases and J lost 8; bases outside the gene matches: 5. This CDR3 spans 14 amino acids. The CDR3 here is CAWSVGTGIDEQFF. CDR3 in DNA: TGTGCCTGGAGTGTCGGGACAGGGATCGATGAGCAGTTCTTC.

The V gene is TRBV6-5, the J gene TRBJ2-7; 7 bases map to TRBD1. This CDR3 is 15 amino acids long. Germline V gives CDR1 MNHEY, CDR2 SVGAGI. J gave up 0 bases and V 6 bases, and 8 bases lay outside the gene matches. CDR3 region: CASRGLGGSSYEQYF. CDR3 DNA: TGTGCCAGCAGGGGGCTAGGGGGCAGCTCCTACGAGCAGTACTTC.